This T cell receptor (beta chain) was identified in a study of T cell repertoires in cytomegalovirus infection. Study summary: CMV infection and matching HLA type were both indicated by public TCR beta signatures.

This clonotype was counted ten times or more. Via MiXCR, TCRdb re-called the reads, giving one row per CDR3 protein. The sample holds nearly 550,000 distinct CDR3 sequences, 15% to 20% seen once. The CDR3 is made up of 18 amino acids. Germline values: CDR1 LGHNA, CDR2 YNFKEQ. The ends lost 0 bases at V and 0 bases at J; junction bases unmatched: 9. The sample consisted of CD8+ T cells from PBMCs. This TCR derives from a human donor in good health (CMV status not recorded). Some clones in this sample may be carry-over from other donors' samples. This rearrangement joins TRBV4-2 to TRBJ1-2; 8 nucleotides agree with TRBD1. In DNA, the CDR3 is TGTGCCAGCAGCCAAGATTGGATCGGGACAGGCTCTAACTATGGCTACACCTTC. Translated: CASSQDWIGTGSNYGYTF.